This T cell receptor beta chain emerged from a study of OX40 agonist ivuxolimab in advanced cancers. Germline-derived CDR1 and CDR2 are SGHTA and FQGTGA. Trimming took off 6 bases at V and 0 bases at J, with 3 bases between the two ends. The CDR3 spans 13 residues. A note on this clone: Its matching antigen is unknown.

Findings and caveats of the study: Some of the lowest clonal expansion was seen in partial responders at 0.1-3.0 mg/kg.

TCRdb keeps only in-frame clones here, not all; method: immunoSEQ multiplex PCR. Counted here are roughly 80,000 clones, around four fifths occurring once; the ten biggest clones make up roughly 1.9%. The genes are TRBV7-3 and TRBJ2-6, with D unresolved. Material: CD4+ or CD8+ T cells sorted from blood, obtained in a trial of the OX40 agonist ivuxolimab. The receptor was derived from an adult with an advanced solid tumor such as melanoma, head and neck, liver or kidney cancer. The CDR3 DNA is TGTGCCAGCAGTTCCTCTGGGGCCAACGTCCTGACTTTC. Amino acids: CASSSSGANVLTF.